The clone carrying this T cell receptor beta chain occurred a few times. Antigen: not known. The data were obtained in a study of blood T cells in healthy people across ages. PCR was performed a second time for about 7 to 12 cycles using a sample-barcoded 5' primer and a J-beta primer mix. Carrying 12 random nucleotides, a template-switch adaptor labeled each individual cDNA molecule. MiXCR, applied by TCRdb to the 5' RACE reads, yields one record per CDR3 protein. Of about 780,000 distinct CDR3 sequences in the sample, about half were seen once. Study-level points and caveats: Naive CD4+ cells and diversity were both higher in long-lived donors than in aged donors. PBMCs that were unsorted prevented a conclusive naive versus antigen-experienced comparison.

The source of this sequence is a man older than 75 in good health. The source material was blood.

The CDR3 DNA is TGCAGTGCTAGTTTAGGACAGGGGAGTAACATTCAGTACTTC. Encoded protein: CSASLGQGSNIQYF. The chain has TRBV20-1 and TRBJ2-4; TRBD1 aligns across 9 bases. The CDR3 totals 14 residues. CDR1 is DFQATT, CDR2 SNEGSKA, per germline (reference sequence). Trimming cost V 3 bases and J 7 bases; bases outside gene matches: 7.